These 8 T cell receptor beta chains came from one sample sequenced in a study of early T cells in non-severe SARS-CoV-2 infection. In TCRdb, the 5' RACE reads were re-called with MiXCR into one record per CDR3 protein. The table shows about 64,000 distinct CDR3 sequences, with under 15% occurring only once. Sequences were obtained from whole blood. The origin of the receptors is an adult who was a healthcare worker with PCR-confirmed SARS-CoV-2 infection or an uninfected control (not recorded which).

The rearrangement joins TRBV11-2 to TRBJ2-7; D call uncertain. The CDR3 loop spans 13 amino acids. Trimming shortened V by 0 bases and J by 7 bases, and 10 bases separated the two germline ends. Germline CDR1 SGHAT, CDR2 FQNNGV. The CDR3 reads CASSLERTWEQYF. CDR3 coding DNA: TGTGCCAGCAGCTTAGAACGAACATGGGAGCAGTACTTC.

A few counts support this clonotype. This sequence joins TRBV14 and TRBJ2-2; D remains ambiguous. From germline, CDR1 is SGHDN and CDR2 FVKESK. V shed 4 bases and J shed 1 base, with 13 bases lying between them. This CDR3 is 16 amino acids long. CDR3: CASSLSKHGNTGELFF. The CDR3 DNA sequence: TGTGCCAGCAGCCTCTCCAAGCACGGGAACACCGGGGAGCTGTTTTTT.

The J gene is TRBJ2-1, the V gene TRBV19; D ambiguous. V dropped 5 bases and J dropped 9 bases, with 17 bases sitting between them. Germline V gives CDR1 LNHDA, CDR2 SQIVND (reference sequence). This CDR3 has 14 amino acids. CDR3: CASSPIGPLSEQFF. CDR3 in DNA: TGTGCCAGTAGTCCCATCGGACCCCTTAGTGAGCAGTTCTTC.

This clonotype was detected only a few times. This sequence joins TRBV10-2 and TRBJ2-7; 10 bases agree with TRBD2. The CDR3 runs to 14 residues. Germline CDR1 and CDR2: WSHSY and SAAADI. Unmatched junction bases numbered 4, after V lost 7 bases and J lost 1 base. CDR3 protein: CASKPGLASYEQYF. The CDR3 DNA reads TGCGCCAGCAAACCGGGACTAGCGTCCTACGAGCAGTACTTC.

The chain carries TRBV7-2 and TRBJ2-5, with TRBD1 identical over 10 bases. CDR1 is SGHTA and CDR2 is FQGNSA in the germline V gene. The J segment lost 4 bases and the V segment lost 5 bases, leaving 10 bases of the junction unmatched. This CDR3 region has 16 residues. The CDR3 nucleotides read TGTGCCAGCAGCCTCCAAGCGGGACAGGGGATAGAGACCCAGTACTTC. This translates into CASSLQAGQGIETQYF.

This clonotype came up a few times. The gene calls are TRBV18 and TRBJ1-5; D remains unclear. CDR1 is KGHSH, CDR2 LQKENI, per germline. Trimming cost V 2 bases and J 4 bases, with 9 bases left between them. CDR3 length equals 14 residues. The CDR3 sequence: CASSPGLLNQPQHF. The CDR3 DNA follows: TGTGCCAGCTCACCAGGGTTACTTAATCAGCCCCAGCATTTT.

This clonotype was detected many times. The chain has TRBV27 and TRBJ2-3; 8 nucleotides match TRBD1. The CDR3 loop spans 14 amino acids. Per germline, CDR1 MNHEY and CDR2 SMNVEV (reference sequence). J gave up 8 bases and V 5 bases, and 9 bases lay outside the gene matches. CDR3 DNA sequence: TGTGCCAGCAGTCCAGACAGGGGATCGACTACGCAGTATTTT. This sequence encodes CASSPDRGSTTQYF.

This clonotype was detected ten times or more. The chain combines TRBV29-1 with TRBJ2-5, with D perhaps TRBD1 (5 bases). Germline-derived CDR1 and CDR2 are SQVTM and ANQGSEA. V was trimmed by 4 bases and J by 4 bases, leaving 13 bases between them. There are 13 residues in the CDR3. As DNA, the CDR3 is TGCAGCGTTGCCCCAGGGTCAGGAGAGACCCAGTACTTC. This sequence encodes CSVAPGSGETQYF. The full variable domain, with the rest looked up from reference TRBV29-1 and TRBJ2-5, is SAVISQKPSRDICQRGTSLTIQCQVDSQVTMMFWYRQQPGQSLTLIATANQGSEATYESGFVIDKFPISRPNLTFSTLTVSNMSPEDSSIYLCSVAPGSGETQYFGPGTRLLVL.